The 22 T cell receptor beta chains below were found in one sample sequenced in a study of blood T cells in healthy people across ages. The use of a sample-barcoded 5' primer and a J-beta primer mix characterized a second PCR of 7 to 11 cycles. TCRdb re-derived calls from the 5' RACE reads in MiXCR, one entry per CDR3 protein. This table holds about 1 million distinct CDR3 sequences, approximately 25% found once. The same specimen was also included in a second study, on T cells of mothers and their children.

The specimen was blood. The receptors were sampled from a girl aged 2-10 years in good health.

V and J are TRBV4-3 and TRBJ2-7; TRBD2 matches 8 bases. The CDR3 extends over 14 amino acids. The junction had 7 bases not matched to a gene; V was cut back by 6 bases and J by 3 bases. Germline V CDR1 and CDR2: LGHNA, YSLEER. The chain's CDR3 is CASSLTAGDYEQYF. The CDR3 DNA reads as TGCGCCAGCAGTCTGACAGCGGGGGACTACGAGCAGTACTTC.

There are a few counts of this clonotype. This chain joins TRBV7-2 and TRBJ2-5; possible D gene TRBD2, 5 bases. This CDR3 has 13 residues. CDR1 is SGHTA, CDR2 FQGNSA, per germline. V lost 2 bases to trimming and J lost 5 bases, with 9 bases between them. The CDR3 nucleotides read TGTGCCAGCAGCTTATGGGAGTATGAGACCCAGTACTTC. Residues: CASSLWEYETQYF. Complete variable domain (other parts from reference TRBV7-2 and TRBJ2-5): GAGVSQSPSNKVTEKGKDVELRCDPISGHTALYWYRQSLGQGLEFLIYFQGNSAPDKSGLPSDRFSAERTGGSVSTLTIQRTQQEDSAVYLCASSLWEYETQYFGPGTRLLVL.

The CDR3 DNA follows: TGTGCCAGCAGCCTCGTGGGGGCTGTGAGGCAGCCCCAGCATTTT. Translating gives CASSLVGAVRQPQHF. The rearrangement links TRBV12-3 or TRBV12-4 to TRBJ1-5; tentative D call: TRBD1 (6 bases). V dropped 6 bases and J dropped 7 bases, with 19 bases sitting between them. CDR3 size: 15 residues.

The genes are TRBV7-8 and TRBJ2-7; D gene unclear. Germline loops: CDR1 SGHVS, CDR2 FQNEAQ. Trimming took off 0 bases at V and 6 bases at J, with 18 bases between the two ends. The CDR3 has 16 residues. Here the CDR3 DNA reads TGTGCCAGCAGCTTAGCTGGCGCGCAACTCCCCATCGAGCAGTACTTC. Protein sequence: CASSLAGAQLPIEQYF.

This chain links TRBV29-1 with TRBJ2-1, with 7 bases fitting TRBD2. The germline V gene encodes CDR1 SQVTM and CDR2 ANQGSEA. CDR3 size: 15 residues. The V gene end was trimmed by 8 bases and the J gene end by 3 bases; junction bases not matched to a gene: 13. The CDR3 coding sequence is TGCAGCACTGGCCTTAGGCGGGAGCTCTACAATGAGCAGTTCTTC. Its translation is CSTGLRRELYNEQFF.

The V and J genes are TRBV2 and TRBJ2-5; D may be TRBD1 or TRBD2 (5 bases each). The CDR3 runs 13 residues. Germline-derived CDR1 and CDR2 are SNHLY and FYNNEI. V gave up 10 bases and J gave up 3 bases, with 15 bases separating them. CDR3: CATRSGAKETQYF. In DNA form, the CDR3 reads TGTGCCACTAGATCCGGGGCCAAAGAGACCCAGTACTTC. Variable domain in full (rest from reference TRBV2 and TRBJ2-5): EPEVTQTPSHQVTQMGQEVILRCVPISNHLYFYWYRQILGQKVEFLVSFYNNEISEKSEIFDDQFSVERPDGSNFTLKIRSTKLEDSAMYFCATRSGAKETQYFGPGTRLLVL.

V and J are TRBV6-6 and TRBJ1-1; maybe TRBD1 (5 bases). From germline, CDR1 is MNHNY and CDR2 SVGAGI (reference sequence). V lost 8 bases and J lost 7, with 20 bases in between. This CDR3 has 14 residues. In DNA form, the CDR3 reads TGTGCCAGCGGGTTAACGGGGGAGGAAGGTGAAGCTTTCTTT. It is translated as CASGLTGEEGEAFF.

This clonotype was counted at least ten times. The chain joins TRBV3-1 to TRBJ2-7; D is unclear. The germline V gene encodes CDR1 LGHDT and CDR2 YNNKEL (reference sequence). The CDR3 runs 11 residues. V was trimmed by 3 bases and J by 5 bases, leaving 5 bases between them. DNA of the CDR3: TGTGCCAGCAGCCAGGGCCACGAGCAGTACTTC. This encodes CASSQGHEQYF.

This clonotype was picked up a small number of times. Compared with germline, one end of the junction differs, possibly owing to a read error. V and J are TRBV3-1 and TRBJ2-5; D tentatively reads TRBD1 or TRBD2 (5 bases each). Germline V lookup: CDR1 LGHDT, CDR2 YNNKEL (reference sequence). The CDR3 runs to 13 residues. CDR3 bases: TGTGCCGGCAGCCGAGATTGGGGGGAGACCCAGTACTTC. Translation: CAGSRDWGETQYF.

This clonotype showed up just a few times. The rearrangement joins TRBV5-1 to TRBJ2-5, with 9 bases aligning to TRBD1. The germline V gene encodes CDR1 SGHRS and CDR2 YFSETQ. The ends lost 3 bases at V and 2 bases at J; junction bases unmatched: 5. The CDR3 contains 15 residues. The CDR3 loop is CASSSTGGSQETQYF. CDR3 DNA: TGCGCCAGCAGCTCGACAGGGGGTAGTCAAGAGACCCAGTACTTC. Filled out from reference TRBV5-1 and TRBJ2-5, the complete variable domain reads KAGVTQTPRYLIKTRGQQVTLSCSPISGHRSVSWYQQTPGQGLQFLFEYFSETQRNKGNFPGRFSGRQFSNSRSEMNVSTLELGDSALYLCASSSTGGSQETQYFGPGTRLLVL.

This clonotype was recorded a few times. The chain combines TRBV29-1 with TRBJ2-7, with D tentatively TRBD2 (6 bases). CDR3 size: 14 residues. The germline CDR1 and CDR2 sequences are SQVTM and ANQGSEA. The V end lost 6 bases, the J end lost 2 bases, and 17 bases lay between the germline ends. Here the CDR3 reads CSVRRDLSPYEQYF. Written as DNA, the CDR3 is TGCAGCGTCCGGCGGGACCTATCACCCTACGAGCAGTACTTC.

This clonotype appeared a few times. The chain uses TRBV20-1 and TRBJ2-3; 9 nucleotides align to TRBD1. Unmatched junction bases numbered 6, after V lost 0 bases and J lost 2 bases. The CDR3 extends over 16 amino acids. CDR1 is DFQATT and CDR2 is SNEGSKA in the germline V gene (reference sequence). CDR3 DNA: TGCAGTGCTAGAGATGGGGACAGGGACCTCACAGATACGCAGTATTTT. It translates to CSARDGDRDLTDTQYF.

This clonotype came up many times. The V gene is TRBV28, the J gene TRBJ2-7, with D possibly matching TRBD2 (6 bases). Deletions cut 7 bases from V and 5 bases from J, with 15 bases between. CDR3 length equals 13 residues. Germline values: CDR1 MDHEN, CDR2 SYDVKM. This CDR3 is CASTIGGADEQYF. CDR3 DNA: TGTGCCAGCACCATTGGAGGGGCGGACGAGCAGTACTTC.

The chain uses TRBV6-5 and TRBJ1-5; no reliable D call. Germline-derived CDR1 and CDR2 are MNHEY and SVGAGI. CDR3 length: 13 amino acids. Trimming stripped 5 bases from V and 7 bases from J, with 12 bases between. CDR3 bases: TGTGCCAGCAGTGCGGCTATCAGACAGCCCCAGCATTTT. It encodes CASSAAIRQPQHF.

This clonotype was detected a few times. The chain joins TRBV7-3 to TRBJ2-1, with D perhaps TRBD1 (5 bases). The CDR3 consists of 14 residues. The V and J ends lost 5 bases and 6 bases respectively, with 14 bases between them. Germline V gene lookup returns CDR1 SGHTA and CDR2 FQGTGA. CDR3 protein: CASSPVGAANEQFF. In DNA, the CDR3 is TGTGCCAGCAGCCCCGTTGGGGCAGCCAATGAGCAGTTCTTC.

The CDR3 loop reads CASSQGRRANYGYTF. CDR3 nucleotide sequence: TGTGCCAGCAGCCAAGGACGCAGAGCTAACTATGGCTACACCTTC. The chain recombines TRBV3-1 with TRBJ1-2; no firm D call. The CDR3 spans 15 residues. Germline V CDR1 and CDR2: LGHDT, YNNKEL (reference sequence). Deletions cut 1 base from V and 0 bases from J, with 9 bases between. Based on the CDR3 plus reference TRBV3-1 and TRBJ1-2, the full variable domain is DTAVSQTPKYLVTQMGNDKSIKCEQNLGHDTMYWYKQDSKKFLKIMFSYNNKELIINETVPNRFSPKSPDKAHLNLHINSLELGDSAVYFCASSQGRRANYGYTFGSGTRLTVV.

The rearrangement uses TRBV11-2 and TRBJ2-7; 7 nucleotides match TRBD1. This CDR3 is built from 16 residues. Germline assignment: CDR1 SGHAT and CDR2 FQNNGV. The junction had 12 bases not matched to a gene; V was cut back by 4 bases and J by 3 bases. The CDR3 loop reads CASSYKWDSPFYEQYF. CDR3 bases: TGTGCCAGCAGCTATAAGTGGGACAGCCCGTTCTACGAGCAGTACTTC.

There are a few counts of this clonotype. This rearrangement joins TRBV5-1 to TRBJ2-7, with TRBD2 as a possible D gene (5 bases). Germline CDR1 and CDR2: SGHRS and YFSETQ. This CDR3 comprises 13 residues. The V gene lost 4 bases and the J gene lost 4 bases, with 12 bases spanning the gap. The CDR3 coding sequence is TGCGCCAGCAGCAAGGACGGGGTATACGAGCAGTACTTC. This encodes CASSKDGVYEQYF.

In regard to this clonotype: The junction differs from germline at one of its ends, possibly a read error. The J gene is TRBJ1-1, the V gene TRBV11-1; D call uncertain. The CDR3 has 14 residues. In germline, CDR1 is SGHAT, CDR2 FQDESV (reference sequence). The CDR3 loop is CASSFREMNIEAFF. In nucleotides, the CDR3 is TGTGCCAGCAGCTTCCGGGAGATGAACATTGAAGCTTTCTTT. The variable domain in full, with the rest retrieved from reference TRBV11-1 and TRBJ1-1, is EAEVAQSPRYKITEKSQAVAFWCDPISGHATLYWYRQILGQGPELLVQFQDESVVDDSQLPKDRFSAERLKGVDSTLKIQPAELGDSAMYLCASSFREMNIEAFFGQGTRLTVV.

This clonotype was counted a few times. The junction does not match germline at one end; this may be a read error. This chain uses TRBV3-1 with TRBJ2-4; D unresolved. The CDR3 has 17 amino acids. Germline CDR1 LGHDT, CDR2 YNNKEL (reference sequence). CDR3 coding DNA: TGTGCCAGCGGCCAACAGTTCCCGAGAATTTCCAAAAACATTCAGTACTTC. Protein: CASGQQFPRISKNIQYF. The variable domain in full, completed from reference TRBV3-1 and TRBJ2-4, reads DTAVSQTPKYLVTQMGNDKSIKCEQNLGHDTMYWYKQDSKKFLKIMFSYNNKELIINETVPNRFSPKSPDKAHLNLHINSLELGDSAVYFCASGQQFPRISKNIQYFGAGTRLSVL.

Concerning this clonotype: A junction boundary mismatches the germline segment, possibly from a read error. The chain combines TRBV29-1 with TRBJ2-5; D possibly matches TRBD1 or TRBD2 (5 bases each). From germline, CDR1 is SQVTM and CDR2 ANQGSEA. The CDR3 sequence is 11 residues long. CDR3 nucleotides: TGCAGCGTTGATTTCTCCGGGACCCGGTACTTC. Translating it yields CSVDFSGTRYF.

This chain uses TRBV2 with TRBJ1-4; TRBD1 matches 8 bases. This CDR3 has 13 residues. Trimming removed 11 bases from V and 5 bases from J; junction bases left unmatched: 7. Germline V gene sequence: CDR1 SNHLY, CDR2 FYNNEI. CDR3 sequence: CARRTGRNEKLFF. Written as DNA, the CDR3 is TGTGCCCGTCGGACAGGGAGGAATGAAAAACTGTTTTTT.